Listed below are T cell receptor beta chains from one sample, sequenced in a study of CD8 T cells in ankylosing spondylitis. TCRdb fed the 5' RACE reads into MiXCR, producing one record per CDR3 protein. The profile shows around 250,000 distinct CDR3 sequences, about 10% of them singletons. The source material was blood, either unsorted or a sorted T cell fraction (not recorded which). The receptor source for this set is a male donor with ankylosing spondylitis or in good health (not recorded which). CDR3s include the opening cysteine and the closing phenylalanine or tryptophan.

j_gene,v_gene,CDR3aa
TRBJ2-3,TRBV12-3/TRBV12-4,CASSYSSTDTQYF
TRBJ2-5,TRBV12-3/TRBV12-4,CASRTQETQYF
TRBJ2-5,TRBV28,CASSTTSGRPKTQYF
TRBJ2-1,TRBV4-1,CASSQGLRGDSYNEQFF
TRBJ1-2,TRBV2,CASGDSHGYTF
TRBJ2-2,TRBV28,CASSYPRGGAGELFF
TRBJ2-5,TRBV28,CASSPGQGTSGRLFETQYF
TRBJ1-1,TRBV10-3,CAISERGTGPYTEAFF
TRBJ1-5,TRBV24-1,CATSASLTGQPQHF
TRBJ2-5,TRBV5-1,CASSLGRRQETQYF
TRBJ2-7,TRBV12-3/TRBV12-4,CASSPVPSYEQYF
TRBJ2-1,TRBV6-1,CASRNSDEMTYNEQFF
TRBJ1-1,TRBV28,CASRDTAGQGEAFF
TRBJ2-1,TRBV18,CASSSPGTAYNEQFF
TRBJ2-4,TRBV11-2,CASSSLAERDKNIQYF
TRBJ2-3,TRBV5-1,CASRTGGPTDTQYF
TRBJ2-1,TRBV24-1,CATSDHQGPYNEQFF
TRBJ2-7,TRBV5-1,CASSRTSGPYEQYF
TRBJ2-7,TRBV7-2,CASSPEEGPSYEQYF
TRBJ1-3,TRBV9,CASSPVGRSSGNTIYF
TRBJ2-7,TRBV4-2,CASSQEGASGASSYEQYF
TRBJ1-3,TRBV6-5,CASSSEGLSGNTIYF
TRBJ2-7,TRBV5-6,CASSLRTYEQYF
TRBJ1-6,TRBV4-1,CASSQAAGHRSSSPLHF
TRBJ2-1,TRBV25-1,CASSETGMGENEQFF
TRBJ1-3,TRBV5-1,CASSYGSPTAGSGNTIYF
TRBJ2-3,TRBV10-3,CAISSTSGADTQYF
TRBJ2-7,TRBV25-1,CARGPGQSYEQYF
TRBJ1-3,TRBV5-1,CASSSPSSGNTIYF
TRBJ2-5,TRBV5-1,CASSPSGRETQYF
TRBJ2-3,TRBV12-3/TRBV12-4,CASSSPRTAWESTDTQYF
TRBJ2-4,TRBV20-1,CSASLAGEVQYF
TRBJ2-1,TRBV5-1,CASSSRLADNNEQFF
TRBJ2-6,TRBV5-1,CASSLSRDAGANVLTF
TRBJ2-7,TRBV20-1,CSARSGMTYEQYF
TRBJ2-7,TRBV3-1,CASSQDWNEQYF
TRBJ2-6,TRBV7-2,CASSLATIAYSGANVLTF
TRBJ2-1,TRBV5-6,CASSLYLRGFYNEQFF
TRBJ2-5,TRBV7-7,CASSPHGGQETQYF
TRBJ2-1,TRBV5-1,CASSFLSFTEQFF
TRBJ1-6,TRBV5-1,CASSLELSSWNSPLHF
TRBJ2-3,TRBV10-2,CASKAEGLTDTQYF
TRBJ2-3,TRBV2,CASSGRVGPDTQYF
TRBJ1-5,TRBV15,CATSRDRGFNQPQHF
TRBJ2-5,TRBV24-1,CATSGTPQETQYF
TRBJ2-7,TRBV7-8,CASSLVLGRTTYEQYF
TRBJ2-2,TRBV3-1,CASSQGRTGELFF
TRBJ1-1,TRBV21-1,CASSKALWLPGTEAFF
TRBJ1-2,TRBV9,CASTPRMRGYTF
TRBJ1-2,TRBV5-5,CASSLAPSYGYTF
TRBJ2-7,TRBV12-3/TRBV12-4,CASRTAGVYEQYF
TRBJ1-1,TRBV10-3,CAISEDRFEAFF
TRBJ2-5,TRBV3-1,CASSQGGTNQETQYF
TRBJ1-2,TRBV18,CASSLDGTNYGYTF
TRBJ2-3,TRBV6-5,CASSYDFTDTQYF
TRBJ2-7,TRBV27,CASSLRGDSYEQYF
TRBJ2-1,TRBV6-6,CASSWTGQGNNEQFF
TRBJ2-1,TRBV20-1,CSSMKTGEFGYNEQFF
TRBJ2-2,TRBV7-2,CASSLAGRSGELFF